This T cell receptor beta chain was documented in a study of T cell repertoires in cytomegalovirus infection. As for the study in general: Well-studied HLA-B-restricted CMV epitopes were used in the study alongside recently identified HLA-C-restricted ones. Study findings and constraints: Summed frequency of public TCR beta families distinguished CMV carriers with the relevant HLA.

This clonotype was seen at least ten times. Its matching antigen is unknown. CDR1 SGHTA and CDR2 FQGNSA come from the germline V gene. The CDR3 extends over 15 amino acids. J was trimmed by 3 bases and V by 5 bases; bases with no gene match: 8. TCRdb analysed the reads with MiXCR anew, one entry per CDR3 protein. The sample lists about 920,000 distinct CDR3 sequences; 31% were seen once. This chain uses TRBV7-2 with TRBJ2-3; TRBD1 matches 7 bases. This specimen consisted of cultured CD8+ T cells from PBMCs, obtained from culture after CMV antigen stimulation. The sequence was collected from a human donor in good health (CMV status not recorded). Some clones in this sample may be carry-over from other donors' samples. Written as DNA, the CDR3 is TGTGCCAGCAGCCTCGAGGGGGCGACAACAGATACGCAGTATTTT. Amino acids: CASSLEGATTDTQYF.